This T cell receptor beta chain originates from a study of cytomegalovirus exposure and HLA in healthy donors. The PCR ran on 60 Vbeta and 13 Jbeta primers. Profiling relied on immunoSEQ multiplex PCR, and the TCRdb table lists in-frame clones only, not all of them. The data show under 200,000 clones, around 80% seen once. The CDR3 runs 15 residues. With 0 bases removed from V and 10 bases from J, the gap between germline ends came to 16 bases. The germline gives CDR1 SGHTA, CDR2 FQGNSA. The material sequenced was PBMCs. The chain carries TRBV7-2 and TRBJ2-1, with D possibly matching TRBD2 (7 bases). This sequence originates from a male donor in good health and CMV-seronegative. The CDR3 sequence: CASSLALGGGREQFF. As DNA, the CDR3 is TGTGCCAGCAGCTTAGCGTTGGGGGGGGGCAGGGAGCAGTTCTTC.